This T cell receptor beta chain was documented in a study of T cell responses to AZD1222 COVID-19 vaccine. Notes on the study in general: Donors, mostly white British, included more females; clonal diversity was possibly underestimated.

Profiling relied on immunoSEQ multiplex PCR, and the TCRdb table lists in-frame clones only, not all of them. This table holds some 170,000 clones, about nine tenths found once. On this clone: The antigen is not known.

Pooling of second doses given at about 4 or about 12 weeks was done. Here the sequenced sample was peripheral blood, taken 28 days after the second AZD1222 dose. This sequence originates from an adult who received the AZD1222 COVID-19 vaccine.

The CDR3 DNA follows: TGTGCCAGCAGCGCCTGGGACCTCCCCTCCTACGAGCAGTACTTC. Residues: CASSAWDLPSYEQYF. V gene TRBV7-2 combines with J gene TRBJ2-7; possibly TRBD1 or TRBD2 for D (5 bases each). V lost 5 bases to trimming and J lost 0 bases, with 14 bases between them. CDR1 is SGHTA, CDR2 FQGNSA, per germline. The CDR3 is made up of 15 amino acids.